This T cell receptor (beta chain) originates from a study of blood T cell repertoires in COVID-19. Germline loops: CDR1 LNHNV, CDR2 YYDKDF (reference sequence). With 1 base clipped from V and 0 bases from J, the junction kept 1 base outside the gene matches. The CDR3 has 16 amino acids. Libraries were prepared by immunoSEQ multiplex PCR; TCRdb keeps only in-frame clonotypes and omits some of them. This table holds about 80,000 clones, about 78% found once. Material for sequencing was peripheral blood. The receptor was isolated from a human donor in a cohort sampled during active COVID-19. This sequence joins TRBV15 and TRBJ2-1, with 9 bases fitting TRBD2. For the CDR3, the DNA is TGTGCCACCAGCAGAGGTAGCGGGAGCTCCTACAATGAGCAGTTCTTC. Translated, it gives CATSRGSGSSYNEQFF.